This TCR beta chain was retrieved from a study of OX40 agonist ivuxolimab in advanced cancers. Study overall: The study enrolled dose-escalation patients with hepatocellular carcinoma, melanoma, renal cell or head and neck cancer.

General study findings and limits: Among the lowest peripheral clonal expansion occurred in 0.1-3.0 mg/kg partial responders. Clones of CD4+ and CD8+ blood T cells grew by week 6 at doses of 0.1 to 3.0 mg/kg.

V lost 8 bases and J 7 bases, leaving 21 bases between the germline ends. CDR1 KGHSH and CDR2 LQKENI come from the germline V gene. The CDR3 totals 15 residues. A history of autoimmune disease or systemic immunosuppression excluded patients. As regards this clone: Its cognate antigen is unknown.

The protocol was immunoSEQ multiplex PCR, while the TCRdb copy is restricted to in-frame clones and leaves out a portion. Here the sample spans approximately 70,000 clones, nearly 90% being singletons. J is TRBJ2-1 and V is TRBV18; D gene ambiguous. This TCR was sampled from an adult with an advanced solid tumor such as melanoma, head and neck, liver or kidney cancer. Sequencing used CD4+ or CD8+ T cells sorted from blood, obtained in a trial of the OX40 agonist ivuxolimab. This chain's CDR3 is CASKPSETGGNEQFF. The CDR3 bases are TGTGCCAGCAAACCCTCGGAGACCGGTGGGAATGAGCAGTTCTTC.